This T cell receptor beta chain was profiled in a study of a mutant IDH1 vaccine in newly diagnosed glioma. Study at large: Vaccinations were initiated 4-6 weeks following radiotherapy alone, or were given together with temozolomide cycles. The sex distribution of treated patients was 62.5% male and roughly 38% female, with a mean age of 40.4 years. Therapy received beforehand was radiotherapy, temozolomide, or both, with most patients given both. Overall study findings and caveats: The study observed vaccine-induced immune responses in just over 90% of patients.

Time point described: week 23, last vaccination. Alongside topical imiquimod, each dose of vaccine comprised 300 ug of mutant IDH1 20-mer peptide. Germline lookup yields CDR1 DFQATT and CDR2 SNEGSKA (reference sequence). CDR3 length equals 10 residues. V shed 5 bases and J shed 8 bases, with 9 bases lying between them. Measured with immunoSEQ multiplex PCR; TCRdb has only the in-frame clones, and not every one. This repertoire shows 25,000 to 30,000 clones, roughly 80% found once; its top ten account for about 15%. With respect to this clone: Its target is not known.

This clonotype was obtained from a woman in her thirties with glioma. The sample consisted of PBMCs, taken from a glioma patient whose treatment included an IDH1 peptide vaccine. The J gene is TRBJ1-1, the V gene TRBV20-1; D unresolved. This CDR3 is CSAAAEEAFF. CDR3 nucleotide sequence: TGCAGTGCTGCGGCTGAGGAAGCTTTCTTT.